This entry lists 22 T cell receptor beta chains sequenced from one sample in a study of blood T cells in healthy people across ages. Next came a second PCR, run for roughly 6 to 11 cycles, which used a sample-barcoded 5' primer along with a J-beta primer mix. In TCRdb, the 5' RACE reads were re-called with MiXCR into one record per CDR3 protein. This sample has some 640,000 distinct CDR3 sequences, with approximately 49% found just once. Sequences were obtained from blood. The receptors come from a woman aged 60-70 years in good health.

This rearrangement joins TRBV7-9 to TRBJ2-2, with 7 nucleotides matching TRBD2. From germline, CDR1 is SEHNR and CDR2 FQNEAQ (reference sequence). The CDR3 runs to 15 residues. With 4 bases clipped from V and 1 base from J, the junction kept 3 bases outside the gene matches. Here the CDR3 DNA reads TGTGCCAGCAGCTCACCTAGCGGGAACACCGGGGAGCTGTTTTTT. Its protein is CASSSPSGNTGELFF.

V gene TRBV30 combines with J gene TRBJ2-4; TRBD2 matches 12 bases. This CDR3 comprises 16 residues. Per the germline V gene, CDR1 is GTSNPN and CDR2 is SVGIG (reference sequence). V gave up 1 base and J gave up 9 bases; unmatched junction bases: 10. CDR3 sequence reads: CAWSGTSGNWGTIQYF. DNA for the CDR3: TGTGCCTGGAGTGGGACTAGCGGGAATTGGGGGACCATTCAGTACTTC.

The V call is TRBV9, the J call TRBJ2-7, with TRBD2 matching over 7 bases. Germline loops: CDR1 SGDLS, CDR2 YYNGEE. Unmatched junction bases numbered 13, after V lost 0 bases and J lost 1 base. CDR3 size: 18 residues. CDR3 loop: CASSVAPFGGGKSYEQYF. In DNA form, the CDR3 reads TGTGCCAGCAGCGTAGCACCCTTCGGGGGAGGGAAATCCTACGAGCAGTACTTC.

The V call is TRBV27, the J call TRBJ2-5; D remains ambiguous. The CDR3 is made up of 14 amino acids. Trimming stripped 5 bases from V and 3 bases from J, with 13 bases between. Germline loops: CDR1 MNHEY, CDR2 SMNVEV (reference sequence). DNA for the CDR3: TGTGCCAGCAGTGTAGACGGACCCGAAGAGACCCAGTACTTC. It codes for CASSVDGPEETQYF.

V is TRBV3-1 and J is TRBJ2-6; D is undetermined. CDR1 LGHDT and CDR2 YNNKEL come from the germline V gene (reference sequence). CDR3 length: 17 amino acids. Between the trimmed V and J ends, which lost 0 bases and 4 bases, there was a span of 13 bases. CDR3 protein: CASSQDLVRKGANVLTF. As DNA, the CDR3 is TGTGCCAGCAGCCAAGATCTGGTGCGGAAGGGGGCCAACGTCCTGACTTTC.

The chain recombines TRBV6-6 with TRBJ2-7; 8 nucleotides align to TRBD2. Germline V gene sequence: CDR1 MNHNY, CDR2 SVGAGI (reference sequence). This CDR3 contains 14 residues. V was clipped by 5 bases and J by 3 bases; unmatched bases: 6. The CDR3 DNA is TGTGCCAGCAGTCGCAGCGGGGGAGACTACGAGCAGTACTTC. Translation: CASSRSGGDYEQYF.

The chain is built from TRBV18 and TRBJ1-6; TRBD1 aligns across 9 bases. Trimming removed 3 bases from V and 10 bases from J; junction bases left unmatched: 7. Germline lookup yields CDR1 KGHSH and CDR2 LQKENI. This CDR3 is 15 amino acids long. The chain's CDR3 is CASSPRDRARSPLHF. DNA for the CDR3: TGTGCCAGCTCACCCAGGGACAGGGCAAGGTCACCCCTCCACTTT.

The chain is built from TRBV9 and TRBJ1-6, with D maybe TRBD1 (5 bases). CDR1 is SGDLS, CDR2 YYNGEE, per germline. V was clipped by 8 bases and J by 10 bases, with 16 bases between them. The CDR3 consists of 13 residues. In DNA, the CDR3 is TGTGCCAGTAGCCCACAGGAGGGATCACCCCTCCACTTT. Amino acids: CASSPQEGSPLHF. The entire variable domain, with the rest obtained from reference TRBV9 and TRBJ1-6, is as follows: DSGVTQTPKHLITATGQRVTLRCSPRSGDLSVYWYQQSLDQGLQFLIQYYNGEERAKGNILERFSAQQFPDLHSELNLSSLELGDSALYFCASSPQEGSPLHFGNGTRLTVT.

CDR3 bases: TGCAGTGCTAGAGAAGGGGGAAAAGGGAGTAATTCACCCCTCCACTTT. Protein sequence: CSAREGGKGSNSPLHF. V and J are TRBV20-1 and TRBJ1-6, with TRBD1 as a possible D gene (6 bases). V gave up 0 bases and J gave up 6 bases, with 15 bases separating them. The germline CDR1 and CDR2 sequences are DFQATT and SNEGSKA (reference sequence). This CDR3 is built from 16 residues.

This sequence joins TRBV20-1 and TRBJ1-5, with D maybe TRBD1 (6 bases). V was cut by 1 base and J by 11 bases, with 15 bases left in between. This CDR3 spans 13 amino acids. Germline CDR1 is DFQATT and CDR2 is SNEGSKA (reference sequence). Here the CDR3 reads CSARGSLEGAQHF. In nucleotides, the CDR3 is TGCAGTGCTAGAGGATCCTTGGAGGGGGCCCAGCATTTT.

This clonotype was counted a few times. The chain carries TRBV30 and TRBJ1-2, with D maybe TRBD1 (5 bases). The CDR3 length is 15 residues. Between the trimmed V and J ends, which lost 0 bases and 7 bases, there was a span of 18 bases. Germline-derived CDR1 and CDR2 are GTSNPN and SVGIG (reference sequence). The CDR3 spells CAWSVPPGSKRGYTF. In DNA form, the CDR3 reads TGTGCCTGGAGTGTACCCCCAGGGTCCAAACGTGGCTACACCTTC. Drawing the rest from reference TRBV30 and TRBJ1-2, the complete variable domain is SQTIHQWPATLVQPVGSPLSLECTVEGTSNPNLYWYRQAAGRGLQLLFYSVGIGQISSEVPQNLSASRPQDRQFILSSKKLLLSDSGFYLCAWSVPPGSKRGYTFGSGTRLTVV.

The chain recombines TRBV20-1 with TRBJ1-2, with D unresolved. This CDR3 has 13 residues. Trimming stripped 1 base from V and 0 bases from J, with 6 bases between. In germline, CDR1 is DFQATT, CDR2 SNEGSKA (reference sequence). In DNA, the CDR3 is TGCAGTGCTAGAGCGGAAGCTAACTATGGCTACACCTTC. Protein product: CSARAEANYGYTF.

CDR3 sequence reads: CASKGSGGSGANVLTF. In nucleotides, the CDR3 is TGTGCCAGCAAAGGGTCAGGAGGCTCTGGGGCCAACGTCCTGACTTTC. The V gene is TRBV7-9, the J gene TRBJ2-6; D might be TRBD2 (5 bases). Per the germline V gene, CDR1 is SEHNR and CDR2 is FQNEAQ (reference sequence). There are 16 residues in the CDR3. Trimming cost V 7 bases and J 0 bases, with 13 bases left between them.

The chain carries TRBV6-2 or TRBV6-3 and TRBJ2-7, with D possibly being TRBD1 (6 bases). This CDR3 has 13 amino acids. Trimming took off 5 bases at V and 5 bases at J, with 13 bases between the two ends. The germline CDR1 and CDR2 sequences are MNHEY and SVGEGT. The CDR3 here is CASSPQGRDEQYF. DNA of the CDR3: TGTGCCAGCAGTCCACAGGGAAGGGACGAGCAGTACTTC.

This clonotype came up a few times. The V gene is TRBV28, the J gene TRBJ2-5, with 9 nucleotides matching TRBD2. V lost 2 bases and J lost 1; bases outside the gene matches: 2. CDR1 and CDR2 (germline): MDHEN, SYDVKM. This CDR3 contains 15 residues. In nucleotides, the CDR3 is TGTGCCAGCAGTTTAGTAGCGGGGGTCCAAGAGACCCAGTACTTC. Residues: CASSLVAGVQETQYF. Filled out from reference TRBV28 and TRBJ2-5, the complete variable domain reads DVKVTQSSRYLVKRTGEKVFLECVQDMDHENMFWYRQDPGLGLRLIYFSYDVKMKEKGDIPEGYSVSREKKERFSLILESASTNQTSMYLCASSLVAGVQETQYFGPGTRLLVL.

V gene TRBV9 combines with J gene TRBJ2-7, with 8 bases aligning to TRBD1. Germline CDR1 SGDLS, CDR2 YYNGEE. The trim removed 3 bases at V and 3 bases at J, leaving 8 bases unmatched. This CDR3 has 15 amino acids. The CDR3 nucleotides are TGTGCCAGCAGCGCCGGGACAGGTAAAATCTACGAGCAGTACTTC. Translation gives CASSAGTGKIYEQYF.

The chain joins TRBV20-1 to TRBJ2-1; 8 positions match TRBD2. The CDR3 is made up of 16 amino acids. The ends lost 3 bases at V and 7 bases at J; junction bases unmatched: 14. Germline CDR1 and CDR2: DFQATT and SNEGSKA (reference sequence). The CDR3 reads CSARSLAGGGGNEQFF. The CDR3 coding sequence is TGCAGTGCTAGGTCCCTCGCGGGGGGCGGGGGGAATGAGCAGTTCTTC.

This clonotype was observed a single time. The chain employs TRBV20-1 and TRBJ2-7; TRBD2 might be the D (6 bases). V shed 3 bases and J shed 0 bases, with 12 bases lying between them. The CDR3 sequence is 14 residues long. The germline V gene encodes CDR1 DFQATT and CDR2 SNEGSKA (reference sequence). The CDR3 protein is CSASRRDLSYEQYF. CDR3 nucleotide sequence: TGCAGTGCTAGCAGGCGGGATCTCTCCTACGAGCAGTACTTC.

The chain has TRBV20-1 and TRBJ2-7; 7 bases line up with TRBD2. This CDR3 region has 15 residues. Germline V gives CDR1 DFQATT, CDR2 SNEGSKA (reference sequence). With 3 bases clipped from V and 0 bases from J, the junction kept 8 bases outside the gene matches. This CDR3 is CSARDMRESSYEQYF. The DNA for the CDR3 is TGCAGTGCTAGGGATATGCGGGAGAGCTCCTACGAGCAGTACTTC.

This clonotype was seen only a few times. The V call is TRBV29-1, the J call TRBJ2-7; 7 positions agree with TRBD2. Germline lookup yields CDR1 SQVTM and CDR2 ANQGSEA. This CDR3 has 13 amino acids. The V segment lost 4 bases and the J segment 4 bases; nucleotides outside the gene matches: 7. The DNA of the CDR3 is TGCAGCGTTGTACGAGCGGGACTATACGAGCAGTACTTC. Residues: CSVVRAGLYEQYF.

The CDR3 protein is CASSSTRVSYNEQYF. Here the CDR3 DNA reads TGCGCCAGCAGCTCCACTAGGGTTTCCTACAATGAGCAGTACTTC. This rearrangement joins TRBV5-1 to TRBJ2-5, with D maybe TRBD2 (5 bases). From germline, CDR1 is SGHRS and CDR2 YFSETQ. The CDR3 is 15 amino acids. Deletions cut 3 bases from V and 11 bases from J, with 23 bases between.

This clonotype has only a few counts. The chain is built from TRBV7-2 and TRBJ2-1; D call uncertain. CDR3 length equals 14 residues. The V end was cut by 5 bases, the J end by 9 bases, with 17 bases between. CDR1 is SGHTA and CDR2 is FQGNSA in the germline V gene. In DNA, the CDR3 is TGTGCCAGCAGCCCCAGCCCAGCCACCACTGAGCAGTTCTTC. Protein product: CASSPSPATTEQFF.